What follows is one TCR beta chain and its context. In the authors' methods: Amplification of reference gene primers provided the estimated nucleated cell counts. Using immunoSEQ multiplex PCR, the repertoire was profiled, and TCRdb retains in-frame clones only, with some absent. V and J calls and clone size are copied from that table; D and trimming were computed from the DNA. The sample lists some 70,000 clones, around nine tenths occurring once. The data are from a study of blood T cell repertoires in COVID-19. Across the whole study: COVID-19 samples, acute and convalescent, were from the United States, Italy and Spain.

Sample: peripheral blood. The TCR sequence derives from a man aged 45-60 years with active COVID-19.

The CDR3 bases are TGTGCCAGCAGTTCAGGGGGCACGGACTATGGCTACACCTTC. It is translated as CASSSGGTDYGYTF. The chain employs TRBV6-2 or TRBV6-3 and TRBJ1-2; TRBD1 aligns across 8 bases. The CDR3 is 14 amino acids. Germline V lookup: CDR1 MNHEY, CDR2 SVGEGT. With V trimmed by 4 bases and J by 3 bases, 4 bases remained unmatched.